This T cell receptor (beta chain) is drawn from a study of T cells after posttransplantation cyclophosphamide. Some clones are missing from TCRdb's copy, which holds only in-frame ones; the method was immunoSEQ multiplex PCR. This table has 23,000 or so clones, approximately 98% appearing once. As to this clone: Its specificity is unknown.

V dropped 0 bases and J dropped 1; count of bases not matched to a gene: 3. This CDR3 is built from 16 residues. CDR1 SGHRS and CDR2 YFSETQ come from the germline V gene. Findings and limits, study-wide: Recipient CMV seropositivity and CMV reactivation strongly tracked TRB clonality. TRB overlap between skin or GI tissue T cells and blood was limited.

The receptor was derived from a man in his forties in good health, CMV-negative, and a related stem cell transplant donor. The rearrangement joins TRBV5-1 to TRBJ2-1, with 8 positions matching TRBD2. The sample taken for sequencing was naive CD8+ T cells sorted from PBMCs. CDR3 region: CASSLGSGSSYNEQFF. The CDR3 region has the DNA TGCGCCAGCAGCTTGGGCAGCGGGAGTTCCTACAATGAGCAGTTCTTC.